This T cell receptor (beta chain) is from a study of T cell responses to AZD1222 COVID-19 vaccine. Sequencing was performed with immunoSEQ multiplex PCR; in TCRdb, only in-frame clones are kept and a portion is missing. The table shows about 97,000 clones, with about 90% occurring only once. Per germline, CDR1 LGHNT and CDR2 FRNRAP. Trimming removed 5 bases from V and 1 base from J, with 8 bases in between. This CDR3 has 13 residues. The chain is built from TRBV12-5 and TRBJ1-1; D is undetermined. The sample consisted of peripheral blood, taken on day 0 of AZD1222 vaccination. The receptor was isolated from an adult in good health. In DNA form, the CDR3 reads TGTGCTAGTGGTCCTCGGACGAACACTGAAGCTTTCTTT. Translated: CASGPRTNTEAFF.